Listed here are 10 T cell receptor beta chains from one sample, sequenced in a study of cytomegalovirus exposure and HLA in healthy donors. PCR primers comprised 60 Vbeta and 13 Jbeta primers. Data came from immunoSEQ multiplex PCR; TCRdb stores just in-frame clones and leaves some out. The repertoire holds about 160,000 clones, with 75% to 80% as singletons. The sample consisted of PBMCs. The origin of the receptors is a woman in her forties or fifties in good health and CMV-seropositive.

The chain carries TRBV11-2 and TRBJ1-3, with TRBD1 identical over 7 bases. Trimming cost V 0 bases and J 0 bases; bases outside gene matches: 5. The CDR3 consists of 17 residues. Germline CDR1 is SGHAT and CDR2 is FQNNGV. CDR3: CASSLEGQSGSGNTIYF. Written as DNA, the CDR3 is TGTGCCAGCAGCTTAGAGGGACAGTCGGGCTCTGGAAACACCATATATTTT.

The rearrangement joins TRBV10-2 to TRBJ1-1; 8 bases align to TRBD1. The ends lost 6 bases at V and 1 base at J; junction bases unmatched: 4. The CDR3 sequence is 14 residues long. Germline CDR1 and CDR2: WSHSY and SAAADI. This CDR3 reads CASRDRAKNTEAFF. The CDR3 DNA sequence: TGCGCCAGCAGGGACAGGGCGAAGAACACTGAAGCTTTCTTT.

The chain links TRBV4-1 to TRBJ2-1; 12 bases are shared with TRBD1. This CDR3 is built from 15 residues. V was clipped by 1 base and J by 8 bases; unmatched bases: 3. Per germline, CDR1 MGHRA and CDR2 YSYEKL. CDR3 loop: CASSQAGQGADEQFF. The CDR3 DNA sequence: TGCGCCAGCAGCCAAGCGGGACAGGGGGCCGATGAGCAGTTCTTC.

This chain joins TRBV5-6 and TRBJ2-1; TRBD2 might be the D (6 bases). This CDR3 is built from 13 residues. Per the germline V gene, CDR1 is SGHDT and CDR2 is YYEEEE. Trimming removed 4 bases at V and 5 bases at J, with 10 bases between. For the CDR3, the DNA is TGTGCCAGCAGCCGGGGAGGTAACAATGAGCAGTTCTTC. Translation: CASSRGGNNEQFF.

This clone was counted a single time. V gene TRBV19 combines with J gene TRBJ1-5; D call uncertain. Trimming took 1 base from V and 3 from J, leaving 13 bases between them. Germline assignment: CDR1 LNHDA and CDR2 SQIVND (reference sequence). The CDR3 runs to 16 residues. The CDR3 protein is CASSIVSQELNQPQHF. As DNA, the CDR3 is TGTGCCAGTAGTATAGTTTCCCAGGAACTCAATCAGCCCCAGCATTTT.

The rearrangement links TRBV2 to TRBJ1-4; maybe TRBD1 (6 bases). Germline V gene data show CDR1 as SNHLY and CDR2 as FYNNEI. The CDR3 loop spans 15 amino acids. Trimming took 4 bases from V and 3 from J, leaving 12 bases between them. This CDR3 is CASSVGGAANEKLFF. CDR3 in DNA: TGTGCCAGCAGTGTTGGGGGGGCGGCTAATGAAAAACTGTTTTTT.

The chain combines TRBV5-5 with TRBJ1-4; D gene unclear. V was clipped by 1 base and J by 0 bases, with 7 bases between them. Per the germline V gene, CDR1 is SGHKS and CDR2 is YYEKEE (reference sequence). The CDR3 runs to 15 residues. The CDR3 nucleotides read TGTGCCAGCAGCTTGATTGAGGCAACTAATGAAAAACTGTTTTTT. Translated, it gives CASSLIEATNEKLFF. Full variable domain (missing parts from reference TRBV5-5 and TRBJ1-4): DAGVTQSPTHLIKTRGQQVTLRCSPISGHKSVSWYQQVLGQGPQFIFQYYEKEERGRGNFPDRFSARQFPNYSSELNVNALLLGDSALYLCASSLIEATNEKLFFGSGTQLSVL.

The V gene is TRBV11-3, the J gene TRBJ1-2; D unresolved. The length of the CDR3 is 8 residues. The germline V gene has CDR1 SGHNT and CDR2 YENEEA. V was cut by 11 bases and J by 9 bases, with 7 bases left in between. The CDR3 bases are TGTGCCTCGGAGAGCTACACCTTC. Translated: CASESYTF.

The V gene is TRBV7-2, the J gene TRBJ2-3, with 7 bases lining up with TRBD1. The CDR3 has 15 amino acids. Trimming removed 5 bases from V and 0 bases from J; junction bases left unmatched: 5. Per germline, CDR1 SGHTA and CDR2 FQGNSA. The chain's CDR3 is CASSRDSASTDTQYF. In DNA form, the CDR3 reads TGTGCCAGCAGCAGGGACAGTGCTAGCACAGATACGCAGTATTTT. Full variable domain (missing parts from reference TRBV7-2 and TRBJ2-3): GAGVSQSPSNKVTEKGKDVELRCDPISGHTALYWYRQSLGQGLEFLIYFQGNSAPDKSGLPSDRFSAERTGGSVSTLTIQRTQQEDSAVYLCASSRDSASTDTQYFGPGTRLTVL.

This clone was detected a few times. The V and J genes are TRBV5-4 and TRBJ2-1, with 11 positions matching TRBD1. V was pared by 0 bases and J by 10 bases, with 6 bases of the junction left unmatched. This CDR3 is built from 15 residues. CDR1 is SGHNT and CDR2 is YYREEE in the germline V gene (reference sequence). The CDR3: CASSLGGTGGREQFF. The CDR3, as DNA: TGTGCCAGCAGCTTGGGGGGGACAGGGGGTCGCGAGCAGTTCTTC.